The sample holds many counts of the clone carrying this T cell receptor (beta chain). The data belong to a study of kidney transplant recipient with SARS-CoV-2 infection. The CDR3 covers 18 residues. After removal of 5 bases from V and 1 base from J, the junction contained 13 bases not matched to a gene. The V gene's germline CDR1 is SGHVS and CDR2 FQNEAQ. TCRdb ran MiXCR on the reads and lists one entry per CDR3 protein. The repertoire holds under 250,000 distinct CDR3 sequences, 29% seen once, with roughly 7% in the top ten. This chain joins TRBV7-8 and TRBJ2-2; TRBD2 aligns across 7 bases. The origin of this receptor is a male patient aged 25 to 39 who had COVID-19 and was a kidney transplant recipient. Some T cells may have come from the graft donor. Sequenced here: a blood sample, sampled at baseline and on roughly day 110 from a kidney transplant recipient. The chain's CDR3 is CASSRKRVLAGNTGELFF. CDR3 sequence (DNA): TGTGCCAGCAGCCGAAAGCGGGTGTTAGCGGGGAACACCGGGGAGCTGTTTTTT.